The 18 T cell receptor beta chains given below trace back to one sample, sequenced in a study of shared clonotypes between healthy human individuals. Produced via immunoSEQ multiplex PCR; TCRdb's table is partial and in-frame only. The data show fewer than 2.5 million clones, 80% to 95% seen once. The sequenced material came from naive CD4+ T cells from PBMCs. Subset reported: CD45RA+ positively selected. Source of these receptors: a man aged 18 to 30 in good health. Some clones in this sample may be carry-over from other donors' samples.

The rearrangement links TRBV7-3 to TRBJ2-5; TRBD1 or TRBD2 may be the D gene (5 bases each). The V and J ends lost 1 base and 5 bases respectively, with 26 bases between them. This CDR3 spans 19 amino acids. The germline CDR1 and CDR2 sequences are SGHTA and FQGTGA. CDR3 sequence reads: CASSLKGRSGTGLGETQYF. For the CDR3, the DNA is TGTGCCAGCAGCTTAAAGGGCCGGTCGGGGACCGGCCTGGGGGAGACCCAGTACTTC.

CDR3 nucleotide sequence: TGTGCCTGGAGCCTACAGGGGGCTGGTGAGCAGTTCTTC. It encodes CAWSLQGAGEQFF. The genes are TRBV30 and TRBJ2-1; 9 positions agree with TRBD1. Trimming cost V 3 bases and J 9 bases; bases outside gene matches: 6. The CDR3 totals 13 residues. Germline loops: CDR1 GTSNPN, CDR2 SVGIG (reference sequence).

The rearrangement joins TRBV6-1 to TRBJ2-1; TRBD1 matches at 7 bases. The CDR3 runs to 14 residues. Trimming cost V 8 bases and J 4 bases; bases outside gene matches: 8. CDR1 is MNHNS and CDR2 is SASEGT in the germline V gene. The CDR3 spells CASHPGQQYNEQFF. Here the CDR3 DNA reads TGTGCCAGCCACCCGGGACAGCAATACAATGAGCAGTTCTTC.

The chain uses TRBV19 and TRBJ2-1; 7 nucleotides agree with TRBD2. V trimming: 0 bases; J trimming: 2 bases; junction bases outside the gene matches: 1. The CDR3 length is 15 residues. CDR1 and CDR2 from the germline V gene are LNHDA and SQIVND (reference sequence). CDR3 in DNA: TGTGCCAGTAGTATAGACCTAGCGGCCTACAATGAGCAGTTCTTC. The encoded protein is CASSIDLAAYNEQFF.

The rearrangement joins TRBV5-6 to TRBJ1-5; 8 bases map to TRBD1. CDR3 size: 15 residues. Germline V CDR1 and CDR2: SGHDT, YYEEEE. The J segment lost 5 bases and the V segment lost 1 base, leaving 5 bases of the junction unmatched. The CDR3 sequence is CASSLRQGTYQPQHF. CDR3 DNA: TGTGCCAGCAGCTTGAGACAGGGGACCTATCAGCCCCAGCATTTT.

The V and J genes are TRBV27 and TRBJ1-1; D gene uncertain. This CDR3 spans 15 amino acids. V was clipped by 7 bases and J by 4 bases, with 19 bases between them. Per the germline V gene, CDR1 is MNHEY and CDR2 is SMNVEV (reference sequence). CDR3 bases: TGTGCCAGCAATCGGCGGGCGGTGGCGGGCACTGAAGCTTTCTTT. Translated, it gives CASNRRAVAGTEAFF.

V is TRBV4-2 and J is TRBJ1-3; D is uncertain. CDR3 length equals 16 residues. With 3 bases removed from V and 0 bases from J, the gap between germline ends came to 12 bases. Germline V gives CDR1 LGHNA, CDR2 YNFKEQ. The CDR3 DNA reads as TGTGCCAGCAGCCACCGCCAGGTGTACTCTGGAAACACCATATATTTT. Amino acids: CASSHRQVYSGNTIYF.

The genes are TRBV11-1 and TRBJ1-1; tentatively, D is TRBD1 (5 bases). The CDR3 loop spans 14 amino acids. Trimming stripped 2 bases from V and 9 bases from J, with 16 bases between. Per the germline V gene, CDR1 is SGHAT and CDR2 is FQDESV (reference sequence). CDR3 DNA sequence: TGTGCCAGCAGCTTACTGAGCTGGGGCCCCCAAGCTTTCTTT. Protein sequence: CASSLLSWGPQAFF.

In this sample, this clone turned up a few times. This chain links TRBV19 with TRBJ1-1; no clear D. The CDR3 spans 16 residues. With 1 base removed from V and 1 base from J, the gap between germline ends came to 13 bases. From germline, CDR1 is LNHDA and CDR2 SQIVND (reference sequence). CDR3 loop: CASSIVISGSNTEAFF. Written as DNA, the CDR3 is TGTGCCAGTAGTATAGTGATCTCAGGCTCGAACACTGAAGCTTTCTTT.

The CDR3, as DNA: TGTGCCAGCAGTGAACGTTTCCGGCAGTTCTTC. Its translation: CASSERFRQFF. The V call is TRBV2, the J call TRBJ2-1; unclear D gene. CDR1 SNHLY and CDR2 FYNNEI come from the germline V gene. The CDR3 totals 11 residues. The germline V and J ends were trimmed by 2 bases and 12 bases, with 8 bases remaining between them.

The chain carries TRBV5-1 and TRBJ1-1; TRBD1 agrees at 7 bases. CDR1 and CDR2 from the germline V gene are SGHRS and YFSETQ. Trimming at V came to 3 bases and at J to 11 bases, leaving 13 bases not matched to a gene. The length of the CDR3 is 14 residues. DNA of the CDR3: TGCGCCAGCAGCTCCGCCCAGGGGACAGCGAGTGCTTTCTTT. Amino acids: CASSSAQGTASAFF.

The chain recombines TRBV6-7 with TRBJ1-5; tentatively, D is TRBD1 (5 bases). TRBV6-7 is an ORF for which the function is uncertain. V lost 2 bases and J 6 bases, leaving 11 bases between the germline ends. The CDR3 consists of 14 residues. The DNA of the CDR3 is TGTGCCAGCAGTTACAGGGCCCAGGGTCAGCCCCAGCATTTT. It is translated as CASSYRAQGQPQHF.

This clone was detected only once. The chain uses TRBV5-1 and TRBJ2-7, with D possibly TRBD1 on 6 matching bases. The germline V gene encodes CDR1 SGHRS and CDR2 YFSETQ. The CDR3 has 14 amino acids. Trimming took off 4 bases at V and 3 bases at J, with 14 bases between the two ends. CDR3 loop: CASSAEPTGYEQYF. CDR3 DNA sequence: TGCGCCAGCAGCGCGGAACCGACAGGCTACGAGCAGTACTTC.

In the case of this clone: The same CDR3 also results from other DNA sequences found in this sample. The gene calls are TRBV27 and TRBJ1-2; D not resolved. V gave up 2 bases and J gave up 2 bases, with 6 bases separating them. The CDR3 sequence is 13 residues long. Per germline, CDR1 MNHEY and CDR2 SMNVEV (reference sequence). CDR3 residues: CASSLRSNYGYTF. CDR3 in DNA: TGTGCCAGCAGTTTACGCAGCAACTATGGCTACACCTTC.

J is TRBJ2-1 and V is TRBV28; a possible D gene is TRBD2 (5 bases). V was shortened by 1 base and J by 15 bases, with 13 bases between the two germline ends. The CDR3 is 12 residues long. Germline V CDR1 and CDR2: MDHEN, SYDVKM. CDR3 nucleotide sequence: TGTGCCAGCAGTTTATCCATGGGAGTGGGGTTCTTC. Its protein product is CASSLSMGVGFF.

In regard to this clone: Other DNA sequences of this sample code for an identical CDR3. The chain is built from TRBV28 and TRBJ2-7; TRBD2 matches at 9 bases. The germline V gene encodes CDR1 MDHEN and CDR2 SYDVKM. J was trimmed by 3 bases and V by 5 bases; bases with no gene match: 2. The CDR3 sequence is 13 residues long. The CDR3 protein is CASSRGGGYEQYF. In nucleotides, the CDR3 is TGTGCCAGCAGTCGCGGGGGGGGCTACGAGCAGTACTTC.

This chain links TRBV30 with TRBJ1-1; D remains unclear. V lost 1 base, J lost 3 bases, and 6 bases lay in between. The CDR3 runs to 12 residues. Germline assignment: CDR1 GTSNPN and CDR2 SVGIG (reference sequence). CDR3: CAWSDSDTEAFF. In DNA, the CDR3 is TGTGCCTGGAGTGATTCGGACACTGAAGCTTTCTTT.

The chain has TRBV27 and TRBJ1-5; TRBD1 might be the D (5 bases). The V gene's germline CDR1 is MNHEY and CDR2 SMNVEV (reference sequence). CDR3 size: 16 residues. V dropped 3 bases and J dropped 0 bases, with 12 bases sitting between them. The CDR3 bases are TGTGCCAGCAGTTTGTTGGGGGTCTATAGCAATCAGCCCCAGCATTTT. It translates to CASSLLGVYSNQPQHF.